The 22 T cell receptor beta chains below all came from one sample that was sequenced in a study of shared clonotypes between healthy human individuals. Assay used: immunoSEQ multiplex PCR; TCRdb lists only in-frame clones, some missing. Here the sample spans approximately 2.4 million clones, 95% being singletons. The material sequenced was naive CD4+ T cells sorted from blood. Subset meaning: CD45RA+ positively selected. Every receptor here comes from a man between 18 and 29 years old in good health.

The CDR3: CAWSAGTSGRLEQYF. The CDR3 bases are TGTGCCTGGAGTGCAGGGACTAGCGGGAGATTGGAGCAGTACTTC. The chain uses TRBV30 and TRBJ2-7, with 14 bases matching TRBD2. Germline V lookup: CDR1 GTSNPN, CDR2 SVGIG (reference sequence). The length of the CDR3 is 15 residues. Unmatched junction bases numbered 6, after V lost 1 base and J lost 7 bases.

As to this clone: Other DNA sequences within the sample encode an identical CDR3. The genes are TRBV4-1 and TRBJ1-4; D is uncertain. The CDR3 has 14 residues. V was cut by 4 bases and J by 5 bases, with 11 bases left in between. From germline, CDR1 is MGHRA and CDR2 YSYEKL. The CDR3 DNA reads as TGCGCCAGCAGCCTTAGCGGGCTCAATGAAAAACTGTTTTTT. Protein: CASSLSGLNEKLFF.

CDR3 in DNA: TGTGCCAGCAAGCCGCCCCCCCTCAACGAGCAGTACTTC. It is translated as CASKPPPLNEQYF. The rearrangement uses TRBV6-1 and TRBJ2-7; D unresolved. The germline V gene encodes CDR1 MNHNS and CDR2 SASEGT. This CDR3 comprises 13 residues. Trimming left V 7 bases short and J 5 bases short, with 15 bases between.

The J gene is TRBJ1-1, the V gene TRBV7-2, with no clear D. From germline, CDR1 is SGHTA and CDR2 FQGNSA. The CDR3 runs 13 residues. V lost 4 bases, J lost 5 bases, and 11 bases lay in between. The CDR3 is CASSWPGSTEAFF. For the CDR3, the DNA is TGTGCCAGCAGCTGGCCAGGATCGACTGAAGCTTTCTTT.

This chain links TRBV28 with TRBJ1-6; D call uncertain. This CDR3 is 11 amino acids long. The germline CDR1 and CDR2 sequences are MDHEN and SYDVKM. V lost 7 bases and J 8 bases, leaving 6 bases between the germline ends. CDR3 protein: CASNGDSPLHF. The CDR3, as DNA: TGTGCCAGCAATGGGGATTCACCCCTCCACTTT.

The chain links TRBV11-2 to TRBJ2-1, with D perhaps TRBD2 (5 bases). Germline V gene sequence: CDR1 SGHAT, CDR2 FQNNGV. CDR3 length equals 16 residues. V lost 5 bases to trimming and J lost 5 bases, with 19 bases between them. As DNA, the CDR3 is TGTGCCAGCAGCCCCTGGCCCAACTCCGGGGACAATGAGCAGTTCTTC. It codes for CASSPWPNSGDNEQFF.

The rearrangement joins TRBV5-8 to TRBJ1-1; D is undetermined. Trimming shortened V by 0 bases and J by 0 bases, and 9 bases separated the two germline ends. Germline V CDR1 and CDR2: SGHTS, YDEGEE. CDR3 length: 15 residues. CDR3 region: CASSLAPTLNTEAFF. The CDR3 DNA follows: TGTGCCAGCAGCTTGGCCCCGACACTGAACACTGAAGCTTTCTTT.

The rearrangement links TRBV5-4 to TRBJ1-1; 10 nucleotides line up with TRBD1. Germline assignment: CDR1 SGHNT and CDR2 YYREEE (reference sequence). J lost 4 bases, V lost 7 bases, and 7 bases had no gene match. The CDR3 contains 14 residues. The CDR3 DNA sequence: TGTGCCAGCGGACGACAGGGGGCGCCCACTGAAGCTTTCTTT. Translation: CASGRQGAPTEAFF.

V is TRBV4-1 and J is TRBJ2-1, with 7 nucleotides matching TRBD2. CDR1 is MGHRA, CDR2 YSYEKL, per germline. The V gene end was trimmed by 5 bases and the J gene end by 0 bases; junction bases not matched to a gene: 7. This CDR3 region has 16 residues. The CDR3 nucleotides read TGCGCCAGCAGCGACGAAGCGGGATACTCCTACAATGAGCAGTTCTTC. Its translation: CASSDEAGYSYNEQFF.

The CDR3 sequence: CASSNPGTGSLDTNEKLFF. The CDR3 DNA reads as TGTGCCAGCAGCAACCCGGGGACAGGCAGCCTAGACACGAATGAAAAACTGTTTTTT. The genes are TRBV7-9 and TRBJ1-4; 8 bases line up with TRBD1. CDR1 and CDR2 from the germline V gene are SEHNR and FQNEAQ (reference sequence). Trimming removed 5 bases from V and 5 bases from J; junction bases left unmatched: 19. The CDR3 sequence is 19 residues long.

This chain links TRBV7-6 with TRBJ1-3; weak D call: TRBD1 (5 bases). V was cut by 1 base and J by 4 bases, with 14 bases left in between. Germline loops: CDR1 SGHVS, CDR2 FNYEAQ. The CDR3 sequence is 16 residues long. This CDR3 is CASSLGGKKGGNTIYF. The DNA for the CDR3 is TGTGCCAGCAGCTTAGGGGGCAAAAAGGGAGGAAACACCATATATTTT.

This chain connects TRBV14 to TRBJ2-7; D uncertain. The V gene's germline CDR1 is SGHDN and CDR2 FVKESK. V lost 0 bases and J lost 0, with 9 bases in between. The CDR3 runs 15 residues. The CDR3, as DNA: TGTGCCAGCAGCCAAGACCTGTCCAACTCCTACGAGCAGTACTTC. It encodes CASSQDLSNSYEQYF.

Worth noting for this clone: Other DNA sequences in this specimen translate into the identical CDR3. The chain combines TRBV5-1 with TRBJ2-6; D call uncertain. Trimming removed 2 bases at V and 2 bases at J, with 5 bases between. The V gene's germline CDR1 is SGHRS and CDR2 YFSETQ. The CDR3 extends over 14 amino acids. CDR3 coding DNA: TGCGCCAGCAGCTTATCCGCTGGGGCCAACGTCCTGACTTTC. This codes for CASSLSAGANVLTF.

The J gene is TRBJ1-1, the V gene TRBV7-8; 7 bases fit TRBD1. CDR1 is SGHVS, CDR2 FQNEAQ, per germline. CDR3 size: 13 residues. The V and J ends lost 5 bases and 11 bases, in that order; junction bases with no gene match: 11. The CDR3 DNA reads TGTGCCAGCAGCCCTACCCGACAGGGAGCCGCTTTCTTT. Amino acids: CASSPTRQGAAFF.

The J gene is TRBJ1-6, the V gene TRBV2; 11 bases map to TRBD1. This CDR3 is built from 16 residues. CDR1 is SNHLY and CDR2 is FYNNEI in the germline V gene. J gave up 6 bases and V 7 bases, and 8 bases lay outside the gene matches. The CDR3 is CASKGTGGLANSPLHF. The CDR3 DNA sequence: TGTGCCAGCAAGGGGACAGGGGGATTAGCTAATTCACCCCTCCACTTT.

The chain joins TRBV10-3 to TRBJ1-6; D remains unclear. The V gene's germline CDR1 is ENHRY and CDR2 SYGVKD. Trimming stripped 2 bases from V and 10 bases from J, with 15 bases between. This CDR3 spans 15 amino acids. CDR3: CAISEGWRDGSPLHF. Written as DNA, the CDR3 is TGTGCCATCAGTGAGGGGTGGAGGGATGGGTCACCCCTCCACTTT.

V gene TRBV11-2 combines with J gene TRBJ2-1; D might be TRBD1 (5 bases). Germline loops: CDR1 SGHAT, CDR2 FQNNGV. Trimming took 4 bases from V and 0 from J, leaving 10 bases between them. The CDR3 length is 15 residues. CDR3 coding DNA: TGTGCCAGCAGCTCCTCAGACAGCTCCTACAATGAGCAGTTCTTC. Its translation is CASSSSDSSYNEQFF.

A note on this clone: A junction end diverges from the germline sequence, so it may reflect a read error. The DNA of the CDR3 is TGTGCTAGCAGCTTGGCGGGGGACACTGAAGCTTTCTTT. It specifies CASSLAGDTEAFF. The chain combines TRBV7-7 with TRBJ1-1; TRBD1 might be the D (5 bases). The germline V gene encodes CDR1 SSHAT and CDR2 FNYEAQ (reference sequence). This CDR3 contains 13 residues.

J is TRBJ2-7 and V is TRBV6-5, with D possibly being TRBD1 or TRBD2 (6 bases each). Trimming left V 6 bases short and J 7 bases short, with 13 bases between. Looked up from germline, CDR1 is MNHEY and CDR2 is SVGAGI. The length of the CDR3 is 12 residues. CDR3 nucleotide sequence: TGTGCCAGCAGGGAGGGGGGTAGAGAGCAGTACTTC. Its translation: CASREGGREQYF.

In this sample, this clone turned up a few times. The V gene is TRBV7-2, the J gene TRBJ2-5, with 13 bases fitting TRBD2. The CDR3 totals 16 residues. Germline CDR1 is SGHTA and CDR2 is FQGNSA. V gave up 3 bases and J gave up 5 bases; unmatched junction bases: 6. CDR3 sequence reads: CASSFPGTSGIETQYF. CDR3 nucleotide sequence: TGTGCCAGCAGCTTCCCCGGGACTAGCGGGATCGAGACCCAGTACTTC.

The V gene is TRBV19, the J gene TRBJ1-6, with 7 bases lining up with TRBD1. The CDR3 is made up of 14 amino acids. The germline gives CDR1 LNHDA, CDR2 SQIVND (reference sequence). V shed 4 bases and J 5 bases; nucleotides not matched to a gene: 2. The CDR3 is CASSRGTDNSPLHF. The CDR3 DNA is TGTGCCAGTAGTAGGGGGACAGATAATTCACCCCTCCACTTT. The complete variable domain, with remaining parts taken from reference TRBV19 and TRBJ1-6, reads DGGITQSPKYLFRKEGQNVTLSCEQNLNHDAMYWYRQDPGQGLRLIYYSQIVNDFQKGDIAEGYSVSREKKESFPLTVTSAQKNPTAFYLCASSRGTDNSPLHFGNGTRLTVT.

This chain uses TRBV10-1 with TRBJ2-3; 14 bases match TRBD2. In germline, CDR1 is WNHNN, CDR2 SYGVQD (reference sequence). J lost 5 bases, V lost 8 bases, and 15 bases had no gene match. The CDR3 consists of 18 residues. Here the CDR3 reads CASLGRGTSGSRGDTQYF. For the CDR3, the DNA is TGCGCCAGCCTCGGCAGAGGGACTAGCGGGAGTAGGGGAGATACGCAGTATTTT.